This TCR beta chain came from a study of high-grade serous ovarian cancer treatment subgroups. About the study: Each sample yielded on average roughly 7,400 unique TCR beta rearrangements from about 15,000 reads. Overall study results and limits: Repertoire analysis covered CDR3 alone, not CDR1 or CDR2. Without spatial data, bulk sequencing limits insight into HGSC tumor diversity. Same-patient tumor repertoires overlapped at roughly 0.095 to 0.8; different patients barely overlapped.

Generated by immunoSEQ multiplex PCR, the TCRdb table keeps only in-frame clones and is missing some. The sample has 12,000 or so clones, 88% seen once. Tumor samples were obtained before definitive surgery or chemotherapy. A remark on this clone: Its antigen is not known.

The V gene end was trimmed by 4 bases and the J gene end by 1 base; junction bases not matched to a gene: 2. The CDR3 spans 15 residues. The V gene's germline CDR1 is SGHRS and CDR2 YFSETQ. The chain has TRBV5-1 and TRBJ2-6; 7 bases map to TRBD1. The material sequenced was tumor tissue. This TCR came from a human donor with high-grade serous ovarian cancer. Here the CDR3 reads CASSTGQSGANVLTF. The CDR3 DNA reads as TGCGCCAGCAGCACGGGACAGTCTGGGGCCAACGTCCTGACTTTC.